These 17 T cell receptor beta chains originate from one sample sequenced in a study of CD8 T cells in Susac syndrome. With random hexamers, 0.5 to 1 ug RNA was reverse transcribed. TCRdb re-called the immunoSEQ multiplex PCR reads through MiXCR, storing one row per CDR3 protein. The sample yields fewer than 250,000 distinct CDR3 sequences, 92% seen once. The specimen was CD8+ T cells from PBMCs. The receptors were gathered from a human donor with multiple sclerosis.

The J gene is TRBJ2-7, the V gene TRBV29-1; 10 bases agree with TRBD2. From germline, CDR1 is SQVTM and CDR2 ANQGSEA. This CDR3 region has 15 residues. V trimming: 6 bases; J trimming: 3 bases; junction bases outside the gene matches: 11. The CDR3 loop reads CSVVDSGGTDYEQYF. CDR3 DNA: TGCAGCGTGGTGGATAGCGGGGGGACCGACTACGAGCAGTACTTC.

The chain carries TRBV27 and TRBJ2-1; TRBD1 agrees at 12 bases. V lost 3 bases and J lost 8; bases outside the gene matches: 5. This CDR3 has 15 residues. Germline lookup yields CDR1 MNHEY and CDR2 SMNVEV (reference sequence). The CDR3 spells CASSFGTGGLHEQFF. In nucleotides, the CDR3 is TGTGCCAGCAGTTTCGGGACAGGGGGCCTGCATGAGCAGTTCTTC.

This clonotype was detected only a few times. The chain carries TRBV2 and TRBJ2-7, with 9 bases matching TRBD1. V shed 4 bases and J 6 bases; nucleotides not matched to a gene: 7. Germline V CDR1 and CDR2: SNHLY, FYNNEI. The CDR3 has 14 residues. The CDR3, as DNA: TGTGCCAGCAGTGCCGGACAGGGGTGGGGCGAGCAGTACTTC. As protein: CASSAGQGWGEQYF.

The rearrangement links TRBV12-3 or TRBV12-4 to TRBJ2-3, with TRBD1 matching 10 bases. The CDR3 runs to 14 residues. The junction had 11 bases not matched to a gene; V was cut back by 6 bases and J by 11 bases. The CDR3 coding sequence is TGTGCCAGCAGATCGGACAGGGGGGACGATGAGCAGTATTTT. Amino acid sequence: CASRSDRGDDEQYF.

This chain joins TRBV6-2 or TRBV6-3 and TRBJ2-2, with no clear D. CDR1 MNHEY and CDR2 SVGEGT come from the germline V gene. CDR3 size: 16 residues. V lost 2 bases to trimming and J lost 3 bases, with 13 bases between them. CDR3 amino acids: CASSYPTVWDTGELFF. CDR3 sequence (DNA): TGTGCCAGCAGTTACCCGACGGTATGGGACACCGGGGAGCTGTTTTTT.

The V gene is TRBV7-2, the J gene TRBJ1-6; possible D gene TRBD1, 6 bases. The V gene's germline CDR1 is SGHTA and CDR2 FQGNSA. V lost 3 bases and J lost 4, with 10 bases in between. CDR3 length equals 15 residues. The CDR3 loop is CASSFHRVYNSPLHF. The CDR3 DNA reads as TGTGCCAGCAGCTTCCACAGGGTTTATAATTCACCCCTCCACTTT.

J is TRBJ1-5 and V is TRBV19; 8 positions agree with TRBD1. This CDR3 spans 15 amino acids. The germline CDR1 and CDR2 sequences are LNHDA and SQIVND (reference sequence). V was pared by 3 bases and J by 6 bases, with 7 bases of the junction left unmatched. CDR3 region: CASSITGGWGQPQHF. CDR3 nucleotides: TGTGCCAGTAGTATTACAGGGGGTTGGGGTCAGCCCCAGCATTTT.

A few counts support this clonotype. This sequence joins TRBV5-6 and TRBJ2-4; D gene uncertain. The germline V gene has CDR1 SGHDT and CDR2 YYEEEE. The ends were cut back, 0 bases at V and 0 bases at J, with 7 bases in the middle. The CDR3 has 15 residues. CDR3 sequence: CASSLGNLAKNIQYF. The CDR3 coding sequence is TGTGCCAGCAGCTTGGGTAATTTAGCCAAAAACATTCAGTACTTC.

The V gene is TRBV6-5, the J gene TRBJ2-1, with TRBD1 matching over 7 bases. This CDR3 comprises 14 residues. Looked up from germline, CDR1 is MNHEY and CDR2 is SVGAGI. V lost 4 bases and J lost 10; bases outside the gene matches: 10. The CDR3 sequence: CASSLTGSNSEQFF. CDR3 coding DNA: TGTGCCAGCAGTTTGACAGGGTCAAATAGCGAGCAGTTCTTC.

V gene TRBV5-6 combines with J gene TRBJ2-7; 11 bases line up with TRBD2. CDR3 length: 14 residues. Per the germline V gene, CDR1 is SGHDT and CDR2 is YYEEEE. V gave up 4 bases and J gave up 3 bases; unmatched junction bases: 3. CDR3 nucleotides: TGTGCCAGCAGCGGGGGGACTAGCGGCTACGAGCAGTACTTC. Protein: CASSGGTSGYEQYF.

The chain recombines TRBV27 with TRBJ2-3, with D tentatively TRBD2 (7 bases). V was pared by 3 bases and J by 5 bases, with 9 bases between. The CDR3 covers 13 residues. Per the germline V gene, CDR1 is MNHEY and CDR2 is SMNVEV (reference sequence). This CDR3 reads CASSLGGRDTQYF. The CDR3 DNA is TGTGCCAGCAGTTTGGGGGGGCGAGATACGCAGTATTTT.

V and J are TRBV10-3 and TRBJ2-7; D is possibly TRBD1 (5 bases). Deletions cut 10 bases from V and 3 bases from J, with 13 bases between. Germline V gene data show CDR1 as ENHRY and CDR2 as SYGVKD. The CDR3 has 12 amino acids. This CDR3 reads CATSWGGYEQYF. Here the CDR3 DNA reads TGTGCCACCTCCTGGGGCGGCTACGAGCAGTACTTC.

This chain links TRBV30 with TRBJ1-1, with unresolved D. This CDR3 is 12 amino acids long. V was pared by 2 bases and J by 2 bases, with 6 bases between. Germline lookup yields CDR1 GTSNPN and CDR2 SVGIG (reference sequence). CDR3 bases: TGTGCCTGGAGTCTTGACAACACTGAAGCTTTCTTT. It yields the protein CAWSLDNTEAFF.

In nucleotides, the CDR3 is TGCGCCAGCAGCCAAGGGAGGGGTTTAATCGAGCAGTACTTC. It codes for CASSQGRGLIEQYF. The chain has TRBV4-1 and TRBJ2-7; D is possibly TRBD2 (6 bases). Germline CDR1 reads MGHRA; CDR2 reads YSYEKL. CDR3 length: 14 residues. The V end was cut by 1 base, the J end by 6 bases, with 13 bases between.

The J gene is TRBJ2-3, the V gene TRBV13, with 9 bases identical to TRBD2. V was pared by 5 bases and J by 1 base, with 7 bases of the junction left unmatched. In germline, CDR1 is PRHDT, CDR2 FYEKMQ (reference sequence). The CDR3 is 16 amino acids. This CDR3 reads CASSLLTSGRTDTQYF. In DNA form, the CDR3 reads TGTGCCAGCAGCCTATTGACTAGCGGACGCACAGATACGCAGTATTTT.

The chain employs TRBV24-1 and TRBJ2-7; 10 positions match TRBD1. Trimming at V came to 4 bases and at J to 7 bases, leaving 6 bases not matched to a gene. CDR3 size: 14 residues. Germline values: CDR1 KGHDR, CDR2 SFDVKD. DNA for the CDR3: TGTGCCACCAGTGACCGAGACAGGGGGCGGGAGCAGTACTTC. Translation gives CATSDRDRGREQYF.

The CDR3 coding sequence is TGTGCCAGCAAGGAGACAGGGGGCACTGAAGCTTTCTTT. Translating gives CASKETGGTEAFF. The V call is TRBV25-1, the J call TRBJ1-1, with 9 bases identical to TRBD1. Germline CDR1 is MGHDK and CDR2 is SYGVNS. J gave up 4 bases and V 7 bases, and 4 bases lay outside the gene matches. The CDR3 contains 13 residues.